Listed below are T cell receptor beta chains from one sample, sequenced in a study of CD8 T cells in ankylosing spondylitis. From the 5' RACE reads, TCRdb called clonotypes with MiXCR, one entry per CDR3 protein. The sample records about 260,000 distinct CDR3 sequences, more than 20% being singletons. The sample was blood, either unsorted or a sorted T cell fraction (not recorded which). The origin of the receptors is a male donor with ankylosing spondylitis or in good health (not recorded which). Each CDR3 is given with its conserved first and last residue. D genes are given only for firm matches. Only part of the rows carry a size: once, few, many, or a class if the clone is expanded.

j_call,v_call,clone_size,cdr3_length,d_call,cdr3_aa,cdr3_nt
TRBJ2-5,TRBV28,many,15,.,CASSFKGGWQETQYF,TGTGCCAGCAGTTTTAAGGGAGGATGGCAAGAGACCCAGTACTTC
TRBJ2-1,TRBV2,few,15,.,CASSPTGFVYNEQFF,TGTGCCAGCAGTCCCACAGGGTTTGTCTACAATGAGCAGTTCTTC
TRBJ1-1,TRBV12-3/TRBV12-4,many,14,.,CASSPQGLNTEAFF,TGTGCCAGCAGTCCACAGGGACTGAACACTGAAGCTTTCTTT
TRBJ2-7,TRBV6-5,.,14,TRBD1,CASSHGQGTYEQYF,TGTGCCAGCAGTCACGGACAGGGAACCTACGAGCAGTACTTC
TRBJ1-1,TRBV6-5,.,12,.,CASMGGFGEAFF,TGTGCCAGCATGGGTGGTTTCGGGGAAGCTTTCTTT
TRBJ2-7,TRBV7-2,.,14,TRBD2,CASHSGGASYEQYF,TGTGCCAGTCATAGCGGGGGTGCCTCCTACGAGCAGTACTTC
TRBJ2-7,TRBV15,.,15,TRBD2,CATSRAGGSSYEQYF,TGTGCCACCAGCAGAGCGGGGGGATCCTCCTACGAGCAGTACTTC
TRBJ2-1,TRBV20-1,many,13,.,CSVGGGAYNEQFF,TGCAGCGTTGGAGGGGGCGCTTACAATGAGCAGTTCTTC
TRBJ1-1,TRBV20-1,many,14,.,CSPEEGGRDTEAFF,TGCAGTCCAGAAGAAGGGGGGAGGGACACTGAAGCTTTCTTT
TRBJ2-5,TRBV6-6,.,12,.,CASSYLQETQYF,TGTGCCAGCAGTTACTTACAAGAGACCCAGTACTTC
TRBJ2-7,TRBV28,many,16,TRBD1,CASREYGTGKLYEQYF,TGTGCCAGCAGAGAATACGGGACAGGCAAACTCTACGAGCAGTACTTC
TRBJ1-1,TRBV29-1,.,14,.,CSVSPRGWDTEAFF,TGCAGCGTTTCTCCCCGGGGGTGGGACACTGAAGCTTTCTTT
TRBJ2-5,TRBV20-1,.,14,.,CSALVTGGQETQYF,TGCAGTGCCCTGGTTACAGGCGGGCAGGAGACCCAGTACTTC
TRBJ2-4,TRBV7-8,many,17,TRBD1,CASSFGPLQRQGDIQYF,TGTGCCAGCAGCTTTGGCCCACTACAGCGCCAGGGGGACATTCAGTACTTC
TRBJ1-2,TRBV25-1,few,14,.,CASSGVNLNYGYTF,TGTGCCAGCAGTGGGGTCAACCTGAACTATGGCTACACCTTC
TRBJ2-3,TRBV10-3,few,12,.,CAISGVTDTQYF,TGTGCCATCAGCGGGGTGACAGATACGCAGTATTTT
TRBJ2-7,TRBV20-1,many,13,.,CSAEPGPSYEQYF,TGCAGTGCGGAACCGGGACCATCCTACGAGCAGTACTTC
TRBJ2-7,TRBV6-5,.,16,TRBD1,CASSYSQDRAFYEQYF,TGTGCCAGCAGTTACTCGCAGGACAGGGCATTCTACGAGCAGTACTTC
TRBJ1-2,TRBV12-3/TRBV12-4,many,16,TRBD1,CASRPGTGGSNYGYTF,TGTGCCAGCAGACCCGGGACAGGGGGTTCTAACTATGGCTACACCTTC
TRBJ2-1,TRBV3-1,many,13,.,CASSQVAVNEQFF,TGTGCCAGCAGCCAGGTAGCCGTGAATGAGCAGTTCTTC
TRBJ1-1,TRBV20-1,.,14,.,CSARSYPGRPEAFF,TGCAGTGCTAGAAGTTACCCAGGCCGGCCTGAAGCTTTCTTT
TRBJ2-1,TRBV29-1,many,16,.,CSVEGKGKSSYNEQFF,TGCAGCGTTGAAGGTAAAGGGAAGAGCTCCTACAATGAGCAGTTCTTC
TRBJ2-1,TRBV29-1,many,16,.,CSAHYQLQGSYNEQFF,TGCAGCGCGCATTACCAATTACAGGGTTCTTACAATGAGCAGTTCTTC
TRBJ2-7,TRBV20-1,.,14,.,CSARVPRGAYEQYF,TGCAGTGCTAGAGTGCCCAGGGGCGCCTACGAGCAGTACTTC
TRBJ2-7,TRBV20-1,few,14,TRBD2,CSALSGGSSYEQYF,TGCAGTGCTCTTAGCGGGGGAAGCTCCTACGAGCAGTACTTC
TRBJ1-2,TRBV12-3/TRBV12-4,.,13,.,CASTTMGNYGYTF,TGTGCCAGCACCACCATGGGAAACTATGGCTACACCTTC
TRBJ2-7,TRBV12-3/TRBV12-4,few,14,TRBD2,CASTLAAGRGEQYF,TGTGCCAGCACCTTGGCGGCAGGGCGGGGGGAGCAGTACTTC
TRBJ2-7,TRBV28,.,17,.,CASSFNWVSTPTYEQYF,TGTGCCAGCAGTTTCAATTGGGTCAGCACGCCCACCTACGAGCAGTACTTC
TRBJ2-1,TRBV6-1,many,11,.,CATGRTMSQFF,TGTGCCACCGGCCGTACAATGAGTCAGTTCTTC
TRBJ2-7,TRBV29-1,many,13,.,CSVATRGTYEQYF,TGCAGCGTTGCAACCAGGGGTACCTACGAGCAGTACTTC
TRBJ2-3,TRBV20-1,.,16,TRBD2,CSAPPSGGSGTDTQYF,TGCAGTGCTCCGCCTAGCGGGGGGTCGGGGACAGATACGCAGTATTTT
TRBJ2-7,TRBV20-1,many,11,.,CSAGVAYEQYF,TGCAGTGCTGGGGTGGCCTACGAGCAGTACTTC
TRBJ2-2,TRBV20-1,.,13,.,CSASAGGTGELFF,TGCAGTGCCTCGGCGGGCGGAACCGGGGAGCTGTTTTTT